What follows is one T cell receptor (beta chain) and its context. Its antigen is not yet known. No base quality values were provided; no much bigger clone lies one nucleotide off. At the junction V is shortened by 4 bases and J by 5 bases, with 10 bases in between. The CDR3 runs 13 amino acids, cysteine and phenylalanine included. Only the CDR3 part of the read is kept: 39 bases, read in frame from the first base. The germline V gene yields SGHRS for CDR1 and YFSETQ for CDR2. These data are taken from a study of blood T cell repertoires in COVID-19 (TCRdb year 2020). Regarding the complete study: The collaborator samples originated in the United States, Italy and Spain and spanned the acute and convalescent phases of COVID-19. Subjects who had been exposed to COVID-19, were actively infected with it, or had recovered from it provided the deeply sampled blood TCRbeta repertoires that made up the dataset. The sample metadata nearly always contained a de-identified subject ID, COVID-19 status, age in years and sex. Where HLA class I and class II types were available, the types were taken from metadata supplied by the sample provider, not from assay-based typing. A freely available public database, intended as a resource for researchers studying the immune response to SARS-CoV-2, is where the repertoires were released. The material from the prospective study consisted of cDNA or gDNA derived from T cells, B-cell-depleted T cells, or PBMCs. The samples were drawn from two sources: the first 160 participants of the ongoing ImmuneRACE study, and 1,200 or so subjects contributed by 6 global collaborators.

The investigation overall reported the following: Clinical and demographic metadata were provided uncurated, with the amount varying by source and participant.

The immunoSEQ Assay, a bias-controlled multiplex PCR, was used to amplify TCRbeta CDR3 regions from genomic DNA. The authors' pipeline ran thus. The number of nucleated cells in each sample was estimated by amplification of reference gene primers within the assay. To quantify the absolute abundance of each unique TCRbeta CDR3 rearrangement, sequence reads were collapsed and filtered. For each sample, productive Simpson clonality was calculated as the square root of Simpson's diversity index across productive rearrangements. The table was pulled from immuneACCESS by TCRdb, which kept in-frame rearrangements only. Such tables lose some clones; where checked, under half of the loss comes from unresolved V genes, and the rest has no known cause. The V and J calls and the clone size are those of that table, but D and trimming were determined from the DNA. The sample data list 150,000 to 200,000 clones, and about 88% of these were observed just once. Under 2.5% of the sample is taken by the ten largest.

Each collaborating institution followed its own protocols to collect whole blood in K2EDTA tubes. For TCRbeta analysis, collaborators shipped samples as frozen whole blood, isolated PBMCs, or DNA extracted from either of those sample types. The sequence came from a man aged 65 to 79 with active or convalescent COVID-19. In this chain, TRBV5-1 is recombined with TRBJ2-1; a tentative D match to TRBD1 spans 6 bases. Material for sequencing was peripheral blood. The CDR3 reads CASSPRDNNEQFF. The DNA sequence is as follows: TGCGCCAGCAGCCCCCGGGACAACAATGAGCAGTTCTTC.